This TCR beta chain was obtained from a study of CD8+ T cells in alopecia areata. Study-wide context: Treated patients were dosed with oral tofacitinib, taking 5 to 10 mg twice daily. General observations from the study: Scalp clonality decreased significantly with tofacitinib, and so did expanded CD8+ clones among the top 100. The presence of one nonresponder keeps the tie between baseline CD8+ expansion and response uncertain.

Once RNA had been extracted, it was reverse transcribed into cDNA to act as the sequencing template. Produced via immunoSEQ multiplex PCR; TCRdb's table is partial and in-frame only. The repertoire includes some 99,000 clones, under 70% of them detected once, and about 16% sits in the top ten. Points on this clone: Its antigen is currently unknown.

Treatment noted: oral pan-JAK inhibitor, 5-10 mg twice daily. V was cut by 7 bases and J by 2 bases, with 17 bases left in between. The CDR3 covers 15 residues. Germline V gene sequence: CDR1 SEHNR, CDR2 FQNEAQ (reference sequence). This receptor was obtained from a human donor with alopecia areata. The rearrangement joins TRBV7-9 to TRBJ2-5; D is possibly TRBD2 (5 bases). The starting material was CD8+ T cells sorted from blood, obtained at week 4, from a patient treated with tofacitinib. CDR3 sequence reads: CASTLIGGRQETQYF. The CDR3 DNA follows: TGTGCCAGCACCCTTATTGGCGGGCGACAAGAGACCCAGTACTTC. The whole variable domain, filled in from reference TRBV7-9 and TRBJ2-5, reads DTGVSQNPRHKITKRGQNVTFRCDPISEHNRLYWYRQTLGQGPEFLTYFQNEAQLEKSRLLSDRFSAERPKGSFSTLEIQRTEQGDSAMYLCASTLIGGRQETQYFGPGTRLLVL.